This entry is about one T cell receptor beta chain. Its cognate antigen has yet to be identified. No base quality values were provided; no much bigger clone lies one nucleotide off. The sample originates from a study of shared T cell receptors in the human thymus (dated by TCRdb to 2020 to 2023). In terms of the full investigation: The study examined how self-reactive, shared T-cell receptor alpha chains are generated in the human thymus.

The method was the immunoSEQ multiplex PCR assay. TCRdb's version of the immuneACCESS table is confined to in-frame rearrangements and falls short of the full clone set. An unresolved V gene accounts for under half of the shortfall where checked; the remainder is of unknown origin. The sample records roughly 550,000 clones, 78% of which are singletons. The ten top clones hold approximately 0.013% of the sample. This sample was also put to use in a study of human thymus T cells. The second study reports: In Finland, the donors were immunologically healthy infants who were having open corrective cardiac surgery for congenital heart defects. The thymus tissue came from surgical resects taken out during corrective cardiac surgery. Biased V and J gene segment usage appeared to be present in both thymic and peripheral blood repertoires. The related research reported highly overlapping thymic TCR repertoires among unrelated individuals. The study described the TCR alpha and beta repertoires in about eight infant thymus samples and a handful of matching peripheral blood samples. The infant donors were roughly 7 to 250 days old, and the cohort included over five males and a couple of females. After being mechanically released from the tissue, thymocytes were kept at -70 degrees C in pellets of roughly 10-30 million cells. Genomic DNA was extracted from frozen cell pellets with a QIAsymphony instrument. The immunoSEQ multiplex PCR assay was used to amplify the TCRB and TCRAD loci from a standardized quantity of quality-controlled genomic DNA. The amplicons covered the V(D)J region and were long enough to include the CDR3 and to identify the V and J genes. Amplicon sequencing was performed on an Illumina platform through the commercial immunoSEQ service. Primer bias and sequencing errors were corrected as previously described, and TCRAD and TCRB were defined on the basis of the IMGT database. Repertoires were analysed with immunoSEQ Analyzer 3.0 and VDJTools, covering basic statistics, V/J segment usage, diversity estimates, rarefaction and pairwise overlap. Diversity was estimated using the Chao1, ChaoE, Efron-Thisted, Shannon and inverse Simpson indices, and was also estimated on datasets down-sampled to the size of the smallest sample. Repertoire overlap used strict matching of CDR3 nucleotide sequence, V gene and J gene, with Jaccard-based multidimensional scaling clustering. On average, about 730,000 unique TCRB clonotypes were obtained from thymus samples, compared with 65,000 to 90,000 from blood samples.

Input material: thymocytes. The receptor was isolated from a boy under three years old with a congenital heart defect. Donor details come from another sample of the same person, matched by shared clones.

The DNA sequence reads TGTGCCAGCAGCTTAGCCGCTGGAAACACCATATATTTT. Its amino acids are CASSLAAGNTIYF. Here the chain combines TRBV7-9 and TRBJ1-3; the D gene assignment is ambiguous. CDR1 and CDR2 are drawn from the germline V gene (reference sequence): SEHNR, FQNEAQ. V gives up 0 bases and J gives up 2 bases, and the segment between their germline ends measures 2 bases. The CDR3, cysteine through phenylalanine, is 13 amino acids long. Of all the DNA, just the CDR3 is kept, 39 bases in frame from base 1.